This T cell receptor (beta chain) was identified during a study of cytomegalovirus exposure and HLA in healthy donors. Study overall: The early release's HLA-typed donors yielded roughly 85 million unique TCRs. Broader study findings: There were a few CMV-associated chains whose specificity for CMV antigens was confirmed in vitro. The authors enumerated under 200 TCR beta chains as linked to cytomegalovirus.

The PCR employed 60 Vbeta primers together with 13 Jbeta primers. Generated by immunoSEQ multiplex PCR, the TCRdb table keeps only in-frame clones and is missing some. The table includes approximately 110,000 clones, roughly 76% detected once. About this clone: Its cognate antigen is unknown.

This CDR3 region has 14 residues. CDR1 LNHDA and CDR2 SQIVND come from the germline V gene (reference sequence). Trimming stripped 4 bases from V and 4 bases from J, with 11 bases between. This sequence joins TRBV19 and TRBJ1-5; D unclear. Sequenced input: PBMCs. This receptor was identified in a woman aged 55-69 years in good health and CMV-seropositive. CDR3 loop: CASSTIRVNQPQHF. The CDR3 DNA is TGTGCCAGTAGTACGATACGGGTAAATCAGCCCCAGCATTTT.